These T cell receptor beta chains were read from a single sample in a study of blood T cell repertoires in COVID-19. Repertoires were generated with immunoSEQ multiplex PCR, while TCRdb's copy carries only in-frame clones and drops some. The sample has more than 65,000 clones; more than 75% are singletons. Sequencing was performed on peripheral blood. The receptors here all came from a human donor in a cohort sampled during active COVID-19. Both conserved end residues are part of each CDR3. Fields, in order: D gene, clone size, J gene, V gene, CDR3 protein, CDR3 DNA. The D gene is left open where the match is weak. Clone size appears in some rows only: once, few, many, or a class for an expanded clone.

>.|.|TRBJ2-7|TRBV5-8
CASSLFSYEQYF
TGTGCCAGCAGCTTGTTCAGTTACGAGCAGTACTTC
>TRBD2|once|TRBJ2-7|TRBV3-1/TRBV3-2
CASSPEGAGGLYEQYF
TGTGCCAGCAGCCCCGAGGGAGCGGGGGGGCTCTACGAGCAGTACTTC
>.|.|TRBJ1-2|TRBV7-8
CASSAGGRRTNYGYTF
TGTGCCAGCAGCGCGGGGGGACGGAGGACCAACTATGGCTACACCTTC
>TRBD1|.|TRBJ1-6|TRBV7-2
CASSLATGQDSPLHF
TGTGCCAGCAGCTTAGCGACAGGGCAGGATTCACCCCTCCACTTT
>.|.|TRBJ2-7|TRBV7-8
CASSLGTTANNYEQYF
TGTGCCAGCAGCTTAGGAACGACAGCGAATAACTACGAGCAGTACTTC
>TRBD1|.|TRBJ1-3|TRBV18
CASSPRTGPSGNTIYF
TGTGCCAGCTCACCGAGGACAGGGCCCTCTGGAAACACCATATATTTT
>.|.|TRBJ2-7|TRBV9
CASSSGLGEQYF
TGTGCCAGCAGCTCAGGGCTGGGGGAGCAGTACTTC
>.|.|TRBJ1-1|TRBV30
CAWSWDTNTEAFF
TGTGCCTGGAGTTGGGACACGAACACTGAAGCTTTCTTT
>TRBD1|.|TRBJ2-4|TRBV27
CASSPYRGAKNIQYF
TGTGCCAGCAGTCCCTACAGGGGCGCCAAAAACATTCAGTACTTC
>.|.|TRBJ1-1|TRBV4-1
CASSHGQGPMNTEAFF
TGCGCCAGCAGCCACGGGCAGGGCCCGATGAACACTGAAGCTTTCTTT
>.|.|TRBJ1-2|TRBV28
CASSFDYAYGYTF
TGTGCCAGCAGTTTCGACTACGCGTATGGCTACACCTTC
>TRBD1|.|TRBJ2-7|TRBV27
CASRDRGTGGYEQYF
TGTGCCAGCAGGGATCGCGGGACAGGGGGCTACGAGCAGTACTTC
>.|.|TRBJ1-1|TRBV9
CASSGDSTEAFF
TGTGCCAGCAGCGGAGACAGTACTGAAGCTTTCTTT
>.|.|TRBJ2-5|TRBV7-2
CASSANRDQETQYF
TGTGCCAGCAGCGCCAACCGGGACCAAGAGACCCAGTACTTC
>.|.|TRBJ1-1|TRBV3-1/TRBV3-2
CASSPLADTEAFF
TGTGCCAGCAGCCCCCTTGCAGACACTGAAGCTTTCTTT
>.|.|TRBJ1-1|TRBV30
CAWRRGNTEAFF
TGTGCCTGGAGGCGAGGGAACACTGAAGCTTTCTTT
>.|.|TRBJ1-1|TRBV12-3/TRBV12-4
CASSFEPAEAFF
TGTGCCAGCAGTTTTGAGCCGGCTGAAGCTTTCTTT
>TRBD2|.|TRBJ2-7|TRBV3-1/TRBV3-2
CASSLSGGGYEQYF
TGTGCCAGCAGCCTTAGCGGGGGGGGCTACGAGCAGTACTTC
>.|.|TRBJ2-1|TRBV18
CASSPDYSYNEQFF
TGTGCCAGCTCACCGGACTACTCCTACAATGAGCAGTTCTTC
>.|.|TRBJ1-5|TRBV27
CASSPIPPTVTPNQPQHF
TGTGCCAGCAGTCCCATACCTCCGACAGTTACCCCTAATCAGCCCCAGCATTTT
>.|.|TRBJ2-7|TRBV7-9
CASSLDRSYEQYF
TGTGCCAGCAGCTTAGACAGGTCCTACGAGCAGTACTTC
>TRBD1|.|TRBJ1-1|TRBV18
CASSPKTGTANTEAFF
TGTGCCAGCTCACCAAAAACCGGGACAGCGAACACTGAAGCTTTCTTT
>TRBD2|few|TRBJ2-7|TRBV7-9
CASSLLAGGRNEQYF
TGTGCCAGCAGCTTACTGGCGGGGGGCCGAAACGAGCAGTACTTC
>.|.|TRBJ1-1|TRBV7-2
CASSSRTRVTEAFF
TGTGCCAGCAGCTCACGGACCAGGGTTACTGAAGCTTTCTTT